The present T cell receptor beta chain was sequenced within a study of T cells after yellow fever vaccination. Study-wide findings and caveats: Clones from primary vaccination mostly reappeared after the booster (about 97% CD4, approximately 91% CD8). Abundant clonotypes from the bulk population could get into FACS-sorted repertoires as contaminants. The secondary response was weaker but peaked faster, day 5 versus 15.

In the case of this clonotype: Its antigen remains unknown.

V shed 1 base, J shed 4 bases, and the junction held 11 bases outside the gene matches. This CDR3 contains 16 residues. Germline CDR1 SQVTM, CDR2 ANQGSEA. 5'RACE template switching produced TCR cDNA carrying a universal primer site and UMIs. TCRdb reprocessed the 5' RACE reads via MiXCR and lists one record per CDR3 protein. The sample lists some 670,000 distinct CDR3 sequences, around 12% seen once, with about 15% in the top ten. Source: PBMCs, taken on the day of the yellow fever booster vaccination. This clonotype was obtained from a man between 25 and 39 years old who received the YFV17D yellow fever vaccine. The V call is TRBV29-1, the J call TRBJ2-3, with TRBD2 matching over 7 bases. The CDR3 spells CSVEGGAGASSDTQYF. In nucleotides, the CDR3 is TGCAGCGTTGAAGGCGGGGCGGGAGCGAGTTCAGATACGCAGTATTTT.